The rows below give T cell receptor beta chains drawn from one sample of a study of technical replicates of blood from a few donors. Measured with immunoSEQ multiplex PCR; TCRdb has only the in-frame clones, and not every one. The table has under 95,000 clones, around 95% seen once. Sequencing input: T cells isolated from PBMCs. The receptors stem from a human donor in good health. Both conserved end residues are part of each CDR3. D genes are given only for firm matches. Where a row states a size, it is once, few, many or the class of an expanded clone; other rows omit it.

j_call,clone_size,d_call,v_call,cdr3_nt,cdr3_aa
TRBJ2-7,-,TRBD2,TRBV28,TGTGCCAGCAGACTGCTAGCGGGACCCTACGAGCAGTACTTC,CASRLLAGPYEQYF
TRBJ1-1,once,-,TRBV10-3,TGTGCCATTAAGTCCGCAGGGGATTTTACTGAAGCTTTCTTT,CAIKSAGDFTEAFF
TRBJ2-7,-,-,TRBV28,TGTGCCAGCACTGACAGTGCCCTCTTCGAGCAGTACTTC,CASTDSALFEQYF
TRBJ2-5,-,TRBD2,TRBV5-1,TGCGCCAGCAGGACCGGACTAGCGGGACCAGAGACCCAGTACTTC,CASRTGLAGPETQYF
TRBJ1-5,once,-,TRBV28,TGTGCCAGCAGTTTCCGAGGAGACTATAGCAATCAGCCCCAGCATTTT,CASSFRGDYSNQPQHF
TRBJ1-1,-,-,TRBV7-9,TGTGCCAGCAGCGACCAGGGGAACACTGAAGCTTTCTTT,CASSDQGNTEAFF
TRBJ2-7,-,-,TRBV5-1,TGCGCCAGCAGTTTTTTAGGACTTTACGAGCAGTACTTC,CASSFLGLYEQYF
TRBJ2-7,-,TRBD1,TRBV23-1,TGCGCCAGCAGTCAAACCCGGGTCCGACAGGGGACAAACTACGAGCAGTACTTC,CASSQTRVRQGTNYEQYF
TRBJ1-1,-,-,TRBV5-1,TGCGCCAGCAGCTCCGCCCACAGGGTGGACACTGAAGCTTTCTTT,CASSSAHRVDTEAFF
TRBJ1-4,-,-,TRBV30,TGTGCCTGGAGTGTTTCACATATTAATGAAAAACTGTTTTTT,CAWSVSHINEKLFF
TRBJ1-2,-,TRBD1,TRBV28,TGTGCCAGCAGTCCTCCGGGACAGGGGGATGGCTACACCTTC,CASSPPGQGDGYTF